This T cell receptor beta chain was obtained from a study of T cell responses to AZD1222 COVID-19 vaccine. A single count supports this clone. The antigen remains unidentified. Study results and limitations: In a largely white British group with more females than males, clonal diversity was possibly underestimated.

Germline CDR1 SGHAT, CDR2 FQNNGV. The junction had 8 bases not matched to a gene; V was cut back by 6 bases and J by 1 base. This CDR3 spans 16 amino acids. Here immunoSEQ multiplex PCR was the method, and the copy in TCRdb shows in-frame clones only, minus some. The data contain more than 25,000 clones, about 89% of them seen just once; the ten biggest clones take up roughly 1.3%. This sequence originates from an adult in good health. The source was peripheral blood, collected on day 0 of AZD1222 vaccination. This sequence joins TRBV11-2 and TRBJ2-4, with TRBD1 identical over 8 bases. The CDR3 loop reads CASSLPGQAAKNIQYF. As DNA, the CDR3 is TGTGCCAGCAGTCTTCCGGGACAGGCGGCCAAAAACATTCAGTACTTC.